These T cell receptor beta chains were read from a single sample in a study of T-cell reconstitution after alpha-beta-depleted transplantation in children. In TCRdb, the PCR reads were re-called with MiXCR into one record per CDR3 protein. The sample consists of about 980,000 distinct CDR3 sequences, about 29% of them appearing once. Sequenced material: PBMCs, mostly from graft donor cells, taken 360 days after TCRalphabeta/CD19-depleted stem cell transplant. The receptors stem from a boy younger than two who had a stem cell transplant for SCID, so the T cells may come from the graft donor. Both conserved end residues are part of each CDR3. D genes are given only for firm matches. Size values are once, few and many counts, or a class for expanded clones, and some rows have none.

V gene	D gene	CDR3 length	J gene	clone size	CDR3 protein	CDR3 DNA
TRBV12-3/TRBV12-4	TRBD2	16	TRBJ2-7	few	CASTLGGWEVSYEQYF	TGTGCCAGCACCCTGGGGGGGTGGGAGGTCTCCTACGAGCAGTACTTC
TRBV20-1	TRBD2	15	TRBJ2-3	NA	CSARRLAGYTDTQYF	TGCAGTGCTAGGAGACTAGCGGGGTACACAGATACGCAGTATTTT
TRBV7-2	NA	14	TRBJ1-2	NA	CASRRTGKGYGYTF	TGTGCCAGCAGGAGGACCGGAAAGGGCTATGGCTACACCTTC
TRBV11-2	TRBD2	15	TRBJ2-1	few	CASSLPGGLSNEQFF	TGTGCCAGCAGCCTTCCGGGGGGGCTTAGTAATGAGCAGTTCTTC
TRBV5-1	NA	16	TRBJ1-1	few	CASSLGSRDGYTEAFF	TGCGCCAGCAGCTTGGGGTCCCGGGACGGTTACACTGAAGCTTTCTTT
TRBV5-1	NA	15	TRBJ2-3	NA	CASSFVTPRTDTQYF	TGCGCCAGCAGCTTTGTCACACCCCGCACAGATACGCAGTATTTT
TRBV7-9	NA	12	TRBJ2-1	few	CASSLLKNEQFF	TGTGCCAGCAGCTTACTGAAGAATGAGCAGTTCTTC
TRBV12-3/TRBV12-4	NA	14	TRBJ2-2	NA	CASQFDTNTGELFF	TGTGCCAGCCAGTTTGATACAAATACCGGGGAGCTGTTTTTT
TRBV27	NA	13	TRBJ2-5	few	CASSSMPGETQYF	TGTGCCAGCAGTTCTATGCCGGGGGAGACCCAGTACTTC
TRBV10-3	NA	12	TRBJ2-3	many	CAIGGGPDTQYF	TGTGCCATCGGAGGGGGCCCAGATACGCAGTATTTT